This entry is about one T cell receptor (beta chain). Its target is not known. This CDR3 spans 14 amino acids. V gave up 2 bases and J gave up 6 bases; unmatched junction bases: 5. Germline values: CDR1 GTSNPN, CDR2 SVGIG (reference sequence). These data are taken from a study of cytomegalovirus exposure and HLA in healthy donors. Study-level findings and limits: Trimming of TCR beta V- and J-genes showed a link, identified in a later analysis, to a missense DCLRE1C variant. The classifier was said to identify cytomegalovirus status with high specificity and sensitivity. Three CMV-associated chains proved CMV antigen-specific in vitro.

60 Vbeta and 13 Jbeta primers were used in PCR. Authors' data handling: Some 80 million unique TCR beta chains, 8.5 million to 14 million shared, were counted in a later analysis. Measured with immunoSEQ multiplex PCR; TCRdb has only the in-frame clones, and not every one. V and J calls and clone size follow that table, whereas D and trimming were derived from the DNA. In the table there are fewer than 200,000 clones, 70% to 90% of which are singletons. Input material: PBMCs. The clonotype was recovered from a man between 18 and 29 years old in good health and CMV-seropositive. The chain uses TRBV30 and TRBJ2-1; 9 bases map to TRBD1. The CDR3 DNA is TGTGCCTGGAGTCGGGGGACAGGGAGCAATGAGCAGTTCTTC. This codes for CAWSRGTGSNEQFF.